The 7 T cell receptor beta chains below all came from one sample that was sequenced in a study of blood T cells in healthy people across ages. Combining a sample-barcoded 5' primer with a J-beta primer mix, a second PCR ran for about 7 to 11 cycles. MiXCR, run by TCRdb on the 5' RACE reads, gives a single entry per CDR3 protein. This sample has roughly 930,000 distinct CDR3 sequences; roughly 48% occur once, and the top ten carry around 15%. Sample: blood. The source of these receptors is a man aged 25-40 years in good health.

This clonotype showed up just a few times. This sequence joins TRBV6-5 and TRBJ1-1; 9 nucleotides match TRBD1. V was pared by 5 bases and J by 7 bases, with 2 bases of the junction left unmatched. Looked up from germline, CDR1 is MNHEY and CDR2 is SVGAGI. The CDR3 sequence is 12 residues long. The CDR3 DNA reads TGTGCCAGCAGTAGGACAGGGGTTGAAGCTTTCTTT. The encoded protein is CASSRTGVEAFF.

This clonotype was seen only a few times. This sequence joins TRBV6-5 and TRBJ2-3; D unresolved. The CDR3 runs to 14 residues. Germline V lookup: CDR1 MNHEY, CDR2 SVGAGI. Trimming removed 6 bases from V and 7 bases from J, with 17 bases in between. The chain's CDR3 is CASSQDARPYTQYF. In DNA form, the CDR3 reads TGTGCCAGCAGCCAGGACGCACGGCCCTATACGCAGTATTTT.

The CDR3 nucleotides read TGTGCCAGCAGCCCTGACCTAGCGGGGGGGACAGATACGCAGTATTTT. Residues: CASSPDLAGGTDTQYF. The chain uses TRBV4-2 and TRBJ2-3; 12 nucleotides align to TRBD2. Germline CDR1 LGHNA, CDR2 YNFKEQ. V gave up 4 bases and J gave up 3 bases; unmatched junction bases: 5. CDR3 length: 16 amino acids.

The gene calls are TRBV5-1 and TRBJ2-5; D tentatively reads TRBD1 or TRBD2 (5 bases each). The DNA end favors TRBJ2-7, so the J call may be wrong. CDR1 and CDR2 (germline): SGHRS, YFSETQ. The CDR3 is made up of 15 amino acids. The CDR3: CASSLGAGSDGEQYF. The CDR3, as DNA: TGCGCCAGCAGCTTGGGTGCAGGGAGCGACGGCGAGCAGTACTTC.

This clonotype appeared a few times. The V and J genes are TRBV6-5 and TRBJ1-5; D might be TRBD1 (6 bases). Between the trimmed V and J ends, which lost 6 bases and 7 bases, there was a span of 13 bases. Germline CDR1 is MNHEY and CDR2 is SVGAGI. This CDR3 is built from 13 residues. In nucleotides, the CDR3 is TGTGCCAGCAGGTCGGGACAACGGCAGCCCCAGCATTTT. Translating it yields CASRSGQRQPQHF.

This clonotype was seen only a few times. V and J are TRBV7-2 and TRBJ2-7, with 12 bases lining up with TRBD2. After removal of 5 bases from V and 4 bases from J, the junction contained 6 bases not matched to a gene. The CDR3 is 15 residues long. The germline V gene encodes CDR1 SGHTA and CDR2 FQGNSA. The CDR3 region has the DNA TGTGCCAGCAGCAACCCTAGCGGGGGGGCTTACGAGCAGTACTTC. Translating it yields CASSNPSGGAYEQYF.

This chain uses TRBV3-1 with TRBJ2-3; D call uncertain. V lost 2 bases and J 6 bases, leaving 9 bases between the germline ends. The CDR3 has 13 amino acids. CDR1 and CDR2 from the germline V gene are LGHDT and YNNKEL (reference sequence). CDR3 residues: CASSQFSVDTQYF. DNA of the CDR3: TGTGCCAGCAGCCAATTTTCGGTTGATACGCAGTATTTT.